The T cell receptor (beta chain) described here comes from a study of identical twins. CDR3 length equals 16 residues. V was pared by 3 bases and J by 4 bases, with 7 bases of the junction left unmatched. The germline V gene encodes CDR1 SEHNR and CDR2 FQNEAQ (reference sequence). Via MiXCR, TCRdb re-called the 5' RACE reads, giving one row per CDR3 protein. The sample includes some 1,600,000 distinct CDR3 sequences, about 32% of them seen just once. The clonotype comes from a newborn girl in good health. V and J are TRBV7-9 and TRBJ2-1, with TRBD1 identical over 9 bases. The sequenced material came from cord blood. The CDR3: CASSFRPGQGYNEQFF. CDR3 in DNA: TGTGCCAGCAGCTTCAGACCGGGACAGGGATACAATGAGCAGTTCTTC.